Sequencing of this TCR beta chain was carried out in a study of CD8+CD57+ T cells in acquired aplastic anemia. An expansion of CD8+CD57+ cells by flow cytometry had been shown in patients chosen for sequencing. The patients, all of them, had severe acquired aplastic anemia. Trimming at V came to 4 bases and at J to 5 bases, leaving 8 bases not matched to a gene. This CDR3 is built from 14 residues. The germline V gene has CDR1 SQVTM and CDR2 ANQGSEA. The TCR beta profiling, which covered VDJ combination and CDR3 sequence, was carried out using genomic DNA as the template. TCRdb independently ran MiXCR on the reads; one entry per CDR3 protein. The sample lists about 270,000 distinct CDR3 sequences, about 80% occurring once. In the case of this clonotype: Its specificity is unknown.

Points from the study as a whole: The number of CD8+ CDR3 sequences shared by patients and controls was about 27.

This sequence was found in a human donor with aplastic anemia. This sequence joins TRBV29-1 and TRBJ2-5; 9 bases match TRBD2. Sequenced material: sorted CD4+, CD8+, or CD8+CD57+ T cells (not recorded which) from PBMCs. The CDR3 DNA reads as TGCAGCGTTGTTGCGGGGGGGCCGGGTGAGACCCAGTACTTC. It translates to CSVVAGGPGETQYF.